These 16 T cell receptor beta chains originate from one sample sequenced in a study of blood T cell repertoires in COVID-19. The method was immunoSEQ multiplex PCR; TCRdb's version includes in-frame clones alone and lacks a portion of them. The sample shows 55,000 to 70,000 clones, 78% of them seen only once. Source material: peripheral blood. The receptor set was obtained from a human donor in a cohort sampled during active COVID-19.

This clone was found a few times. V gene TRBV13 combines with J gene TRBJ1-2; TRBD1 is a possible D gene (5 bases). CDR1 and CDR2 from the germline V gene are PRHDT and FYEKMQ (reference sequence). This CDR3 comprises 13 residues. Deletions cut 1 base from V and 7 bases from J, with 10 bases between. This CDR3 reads CASSLVGRSGYTF. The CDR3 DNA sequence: TGTGCCAGCAGCTTAGTGGGGCGGAGTGGCTACACCTTC.

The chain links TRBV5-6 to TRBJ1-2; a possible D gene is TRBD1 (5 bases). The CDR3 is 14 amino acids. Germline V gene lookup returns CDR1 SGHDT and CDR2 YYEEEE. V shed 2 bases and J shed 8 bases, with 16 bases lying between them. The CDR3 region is CASSFGTSAGGYTF. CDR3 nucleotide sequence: TGTGCCAGCAGCTTCGGGACTTCCGCTGGGGGCTACACCTTC.

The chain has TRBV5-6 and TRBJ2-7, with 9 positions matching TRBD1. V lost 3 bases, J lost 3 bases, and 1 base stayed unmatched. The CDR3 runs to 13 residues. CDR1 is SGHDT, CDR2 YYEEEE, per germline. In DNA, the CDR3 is TGTGCCAGCAGCTCGACAGGGGGCTACGAGCAGTACTTC. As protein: CASSSTGGYEQYF.

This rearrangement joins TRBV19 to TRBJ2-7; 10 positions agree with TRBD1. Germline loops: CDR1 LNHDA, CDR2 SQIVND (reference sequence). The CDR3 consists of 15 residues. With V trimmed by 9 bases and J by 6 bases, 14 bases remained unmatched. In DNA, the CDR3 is TGTGCCAGCCAACCCTTCGGGACAGGGGCGGGCGAGCAGTACTTC. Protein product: CASQPFGTGAGEQYF.

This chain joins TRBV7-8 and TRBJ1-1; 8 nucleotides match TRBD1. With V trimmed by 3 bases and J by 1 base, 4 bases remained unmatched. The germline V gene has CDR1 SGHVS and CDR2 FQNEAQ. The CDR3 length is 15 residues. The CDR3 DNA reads TGTGCCAGCAGCTTTCCCGGGACAGGGAACACTGAAGCTTTCTTT. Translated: CASSFPGTGNTEAFF.

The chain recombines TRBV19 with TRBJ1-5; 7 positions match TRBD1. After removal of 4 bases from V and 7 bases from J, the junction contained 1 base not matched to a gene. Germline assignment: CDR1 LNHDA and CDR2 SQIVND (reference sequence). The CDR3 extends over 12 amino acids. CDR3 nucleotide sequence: TGTGCCAGTAGTAGGGGACAGCAGCCCCAGCATTTT. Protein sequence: CASSRGQQPQHF.

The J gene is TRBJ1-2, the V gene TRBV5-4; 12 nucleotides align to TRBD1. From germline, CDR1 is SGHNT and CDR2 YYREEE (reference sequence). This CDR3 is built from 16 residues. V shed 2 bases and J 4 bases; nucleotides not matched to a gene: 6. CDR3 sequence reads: CASSFPGTGGGYGYTF. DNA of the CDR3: TGTGCCAGCAGCTTTCCCGGGACAGGGGGCGGCTATGGCTACACCTTC.

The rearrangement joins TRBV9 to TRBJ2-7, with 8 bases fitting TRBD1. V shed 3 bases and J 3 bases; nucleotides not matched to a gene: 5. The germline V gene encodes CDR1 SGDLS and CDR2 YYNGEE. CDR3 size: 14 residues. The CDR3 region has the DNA TGTGCCAGCAGCGCCGGGACAGGTCGCTACGAGCAGTACTTC. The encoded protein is CASSAGTGRYEQYF.

The CDR3 DNA follows: TGTGCCAGCAGCTTGGGGGACAGATCCTCCTACGAGCAGTACTTC. As protein: CASSLGDRSSYEQYF. The rearrangement uses TRBV5-6 and TRBJ2-7, with 7 bases lining up with TRBD1. This CDR3 region has 15 residues. The J segment lost 0 bases and the V segment lost 0 bases, leaving 3 bases of the junction unmatched. Germline CDR1 SGHDT, CDR2 YYEEEE.

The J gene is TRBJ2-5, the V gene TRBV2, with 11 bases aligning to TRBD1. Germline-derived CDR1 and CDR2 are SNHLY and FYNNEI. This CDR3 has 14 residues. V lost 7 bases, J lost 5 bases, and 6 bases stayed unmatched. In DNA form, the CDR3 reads TGTGCCAGCAATGGACAGGGGGCTCGGGAGACCCAGTACTTC. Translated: CASNGQGARETQYF.

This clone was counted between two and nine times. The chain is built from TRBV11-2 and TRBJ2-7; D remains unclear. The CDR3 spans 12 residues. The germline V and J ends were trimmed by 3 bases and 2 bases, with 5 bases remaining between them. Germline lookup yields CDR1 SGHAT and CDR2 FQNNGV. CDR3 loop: CASSLAAYEQYF. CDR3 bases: TGTGCCAGCAGCTTGGCAGCCTACGAGCAGTACTTC.

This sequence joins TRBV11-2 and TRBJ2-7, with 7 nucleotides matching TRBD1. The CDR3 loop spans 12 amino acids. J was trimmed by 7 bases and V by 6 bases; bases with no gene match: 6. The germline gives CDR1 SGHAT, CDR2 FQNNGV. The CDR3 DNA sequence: TGTGCCAGCAGTTCACAGGGGCGGGAGCAGTACTTC. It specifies CASSSQGREQYF.

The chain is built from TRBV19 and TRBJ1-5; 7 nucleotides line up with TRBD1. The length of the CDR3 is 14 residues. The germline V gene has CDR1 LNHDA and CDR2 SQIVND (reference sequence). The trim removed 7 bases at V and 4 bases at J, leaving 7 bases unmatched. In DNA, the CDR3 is TGTGCCAGTACCCCGGGACAGAGAAATCAGCCCCAGCATTTT. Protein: CASTPGQRNQPQHF.

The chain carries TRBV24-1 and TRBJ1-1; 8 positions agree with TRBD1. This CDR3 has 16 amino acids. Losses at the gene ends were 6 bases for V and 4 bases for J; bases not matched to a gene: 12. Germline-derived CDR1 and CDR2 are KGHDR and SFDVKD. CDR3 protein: CATSTSLGQESTEAFF. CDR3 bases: TGTGCCACCAGTACGTCTCTGGGACAGGAAAGCACTGAAGCTTTCTTT.

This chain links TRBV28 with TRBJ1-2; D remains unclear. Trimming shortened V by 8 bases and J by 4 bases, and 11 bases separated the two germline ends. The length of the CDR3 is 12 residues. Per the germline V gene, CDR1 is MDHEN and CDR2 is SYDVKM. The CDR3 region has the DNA TGTGCCAGCCGCGACGGAGCCTATGGCTACACCTTC. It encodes CASRDGAYGYTF.

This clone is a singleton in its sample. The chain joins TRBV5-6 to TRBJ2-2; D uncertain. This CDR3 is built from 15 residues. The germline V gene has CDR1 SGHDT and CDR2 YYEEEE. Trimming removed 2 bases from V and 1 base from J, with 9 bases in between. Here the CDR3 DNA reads TGTGCCAGCAGCTTCACGTCAGGGAACACCGGGGAGCTGTTTTTT. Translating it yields CASSFTSGNTGELFF.